These 19 T cell receptor beta chains originate from one sample sequenced in a study of blood T cells in healthy people across ages. Then a second PCR, running about 6 to 12 cycles, was carried out with a sample-barcoded 5' primer and a J-beta primer mix. TCRdb passed the 5' RACE reads through MiXCR, listing each CDR3 protein once. The sample has some 710,000 distinct CDR3 sequences; about 46% are singletons. The material sequenced was blood. All receptors derive from a man older than 75 in good health.

The rearrangement joins TRBV10-3 to TRBJ2-5; TRBD1 aligns across 11 bases. The CDR3 consists of 14 residues. V was pared by 3 bases and J by 4 bases, with 1 base of the junction left unmatched. Germline-derived CDR1 and CDR2 are ENHRY and SYGVKD. The CDR3, as DNA: TGTGCCATCAGTGATGGGACAGGGGGAGAGACCCAGTACTTC. Translated, it gives CAISDGTGGETQYF.

As to this clonotype: This may come from a read error, since a much larger clone is one base off. The V call is TRBV7-2, the J call TRBJ2-1, with 8 bases identical to TRBD2. The CDR3 totals 15 residues. With 8 bases clipped from V and 5 bases from J, the junction kept 11 bases outside the gene matches. Germline V gene sequence: CDR1 SGHTA, CDR2 FQGNSA. The CDR3 loop is CASGGRTSWDNEQFF. The CDR3, as DNA: TGTGCCAGCGGCGGACGGACTAGCTGGGACAATGAGCAGTTCTTC.

The chain uses TRBV20-1 and TRBJ1-2; 9 nucleotides agree with TRBD1. Germline CDR1 reads DFQATT; CDR2 reads SNEGSKA (reference sequence). The CDR3 is made up of 15 amino acids. Losses at the gene ends were 0 bases for V and 8 bases for J; bases not matched to a gene: 10. CDR3 protein: CSARDPADRGGGYTF. In nucleotides, the CDR3 is TGCAGTGCTAGAGATCCCGCGGACAGGGGTGGAGGCTACACCTTC.

The genes are TRBV28 and TRBJ1-2; 10 bases are a match to TRBD1. The CDR3 runs 15 residues. V shed 3 bases, J shed 5 bases, and the junction held 6 bases outside the gene matches. From germline, CDR1 is MDHEN and CDR2 SYDVKM. CDR3 DNA sequence: TGTGCCAGCAGTTTGGGGACAGGGGCAGGATATGGCTACACCTTC. It specifies CASSLGTGAGYGYTF.

Of note for this clonotype: The germline gene is not matched at one end of the junction; a read error may be the cause. This sequence joins TRBV24-1 and TRBJ2-5; D might be TRBD1 or TRBD2, each matching 6 bases. The CDR3 is made up of 12 amino acids. CDR1 KGHDR and CDR2 SFDVKD come from the germline V gene. CDR3 in amino acids: CAASGGLLEQYF. The CDR3 DNA sequence: TGTGCCGCCAGTGGGGGGCTACTTGAGCAGTACTTC.

The chain joins TRBV5-1 to TRBJ2-1; D might be TRBD2 (5 bases). This CDR3 has 16 amino acids. Trimming took 1 base from V and 0 from J, leaving 11 bases between them. The V gene's germline CDR1 is SGHRS and CDR2 YFSETQ. The CDR3 sequence: CASSLYEGGSYNEQFF. Here the CDR3 DNA reads TGCGCCAGCAGCTTGTATGAGGGCGGCTCCTACAATGAGCAGTTCTTC.

This clonotype has a handful of counts. The rearrangement links TRBV19 to TRBJ2-5; D not certain. Deletions cut 1 base from V and 5 bases from J, with 14 bases between. This CDR3 comprises 15 residues. CDR1 and CDR2 (germline): LNHDA, SQIVND (reference sequence). The CDR3 region is CASSIASSGVETQYF. DNA of the CDR3: TGTGCCAGTAGTATAGCAAGCTCTGGTGTGGAGACCCAGTACTTC.

This clonotype was seen a handful of times. V gene TRBV11-2 combines with J gene TRBJ2-5; possible D gene TRBD2, 6 bases. The germline V gene encodes CDR1 SGHAT and CDR2 FQNNGV. The CDR3 loop spans 11 amino acids. V was clipped by 1 base and J by 13 bases, with 10 bases between them. CDR3 nucleotide sequence: TGTGCCAGCAGCTTAGTCCACGGGAGGTACTTC. Translation: CASSLVHGRYF.

This clonotype was recorded only once. The chain employs TRBV10-3 and TRBJ1-6; D remains unclear. Trimming left V 6 bases short and J 7 bases short, with 13 bases between. This CDR3 region has 14 residues. The V gene's germline CDR1 is ENHRY and CDR2 SYGVKD. CDR3 DNA sequence: TGTGCCATCAGGCCGGGCCGAGACAATTCACCCCTCCACTTT. Translation gives CAIRPGRDNSPLHF.

This clonotype was counted at least ten times. This chain joins TRBV7-2 and TRBJ1-2, with TRBD1 identical over 7 bases. Germline CDR1 SGHTA, CDR2 FQGNSA. The CDR3 runs to 13 residues. The ends lost 5 bases at V and 1 base at J; junction bases unmatched: 1. The CDR3 DNA reads TGTGCCAGCAGCAGGGACAGTAACTATGGCTACACCTTC. The encoded protein is CASSRDSNYGYTF. Full variable domain (outside the CDR3, taken from reference TRBV7-2 and TRBJ1-2): GAGVSQSPSNKVTEKGKDVELRCDPISGHTALYWYRQSLGQGLEFLIYFQGNSAPDKSGLPSDRFSAERTGGSVSTLTIQRTQQEDSAVYLCASSRDSNYGYTFGSGTRLTVV.

Only a few counts were recorded for this clonotype. The chain joins TRBV7-2 to TRBJ2-4, with TRBD2 matching over 9 bases. Germline V gene sequence: CDR1 SGHTA, CDR2 FQGNSA. This CDR3 comprises 15 residues. V was pared by 2 bases and J by 5 bases, with 4 bases of the junction left unmatched. CDR3 residues: CASSLSAGGQNIQYF. The CDR3 DNA reads TGTGCCAGCAGCTTATCAGCGGGAGGACAAAACATTCAGTACTTC.

There are many counts of this clonotype. CDR3 loop: CASNGKGVTTDTQYF. The DNA of the CDR3 is TGTGCCAGCAACGGAAAGGGGGTCACCACAGATACGCAGTATTTT. The chain recombines TRBV7-2 with TRBJ2-3; D perhaps matches TRBD1 (6 bases). CDR3 length: 15 residues. The V end lost 7 bases, the J end lost 2 bases, and 16 bases lay between the germline ends. Germline V gives CDR1 SGHTA, CDR2 FQGNSA.

To note about this clonotype: A much larger clone sits a single nucleotide away, making a read error possible. This chain connects TRBV20-1 to TRBJ2-1; TRBD2 agrees at 7 bases. V shed 3 bases and J 3 bases; nucleotides not matched to a gene: 14. This CDR3 contains 17 residues. The V gene's germline CDR1 is DFQATT and CDR2 SNEGSKA (reference sequence). The CDR3 loop reads CSASSPLPAGNYNEQFF. The CDR3 DNA reads TGCAGTGCTAGCTCACCTCTACCAGCGGGAAACTACAATGAGCAGTTCTTC.

This clonotype was observed a few times. The chain combines TRBV2 with TRBJ2-1; 10 bases match TRBD2. The length of the CDR3 is 16 residues. Germline CDR1 reads SNHLY; CDR2 reads FYNNEI. V lost 6 bases, J lost 8 bases, and 13 bases stayed unmatched. CDR3 nucleotide sequence: TGTGCCAGCAGACGACTAGCGGGCCCCTCCGGCGATGAGCAGTTCTTC. As protein: CASRRLAGPSGDEQFF.

The table lists this clonotype with many counts. The V call is TRBV7-2, the J call TRBJ2-1; TRBD2 is a possible D gene (5 bases). From germline, CDR1 is SGHTA and CDR2 FQGNSA. V was shortened by 2 bases and J by 7 bases, with 15 bases between the two germline ends. The CDR3 runs 15 residues. The CDR3 region is CASSLNPGLANEQFF. CDR3 DNA: TGTGCCAGCAGCTTAAATCCCGGCCTAGCTAATGAGCAGTTCTTC.

Only a few counts were recorded for this clonotype. V gene TRBV5-1 combines with J gene TRBJ2-3, with no clear D. V was shortened by 1 base and J by 2 bases, with 11 bases between the two germline ends. The length of the CDR3 is 15 residues. Germline values: CDR1 SGHRS, CDR2 YFSETQ. The CDR3 bases are TGCGCCAGCAGCTTGAATCTCCCCCCCACAGATACGCAGTATTTT. It yields the protein CASSLNLPPTDTQYF.

The rearrangement uses TRBV20-1 and TRBJ1-5; 7 positions agree with TRBD1. The CDR3 is 15 residues long. Per the germline V gene, CDR1 is DFQATT and CDR2 is SNEGSKA (reference sequence). V shed 2 bases, J shed 4 bases, and the junction held 8 bases outside the gene matches. This chain's CDR3 is CSARSSRGPNQPQHF. DNA of the CDR3: TGCAGTGCTAGATCGAGTAGGGGGCCAAATCAGCCCCAGCATTTT.

This sequence joins TRBV7-8 and TRBJ2-5, with D possibly being TRBD2 (6 bases). The CDR3 is 14 amino acids. CDR1 is SGHVS and CDR2 is FQNEAQ in the germline V gene. Trimming shortened V by 5 bases and J by 3 bases, and 13 bases separated the two germline ends. CDR3 in amino acids: CASSKRPGEETQYF. The CDR3 coding sequence is TGTGCCAGCAGCAAACGACCGGGAGAAGAGACCCAGTACTTC.

The chain carries TRBV2 and TRBJ2-1; D gene ambiguous. The V gene lost 10 bases and the J gene lost 4 bases, with 17 bases spanning the gap. The CDR3 spans 14 residues. Germline V lookup: CDR1 SNHLY, CDR2 FYNNEI. The CDR3 coding sequence is TGTGCCACTCTCCGGGCGGATCAATACAATGAGCAGTTCTTC. Protein: CATLRADQYNEQFF.